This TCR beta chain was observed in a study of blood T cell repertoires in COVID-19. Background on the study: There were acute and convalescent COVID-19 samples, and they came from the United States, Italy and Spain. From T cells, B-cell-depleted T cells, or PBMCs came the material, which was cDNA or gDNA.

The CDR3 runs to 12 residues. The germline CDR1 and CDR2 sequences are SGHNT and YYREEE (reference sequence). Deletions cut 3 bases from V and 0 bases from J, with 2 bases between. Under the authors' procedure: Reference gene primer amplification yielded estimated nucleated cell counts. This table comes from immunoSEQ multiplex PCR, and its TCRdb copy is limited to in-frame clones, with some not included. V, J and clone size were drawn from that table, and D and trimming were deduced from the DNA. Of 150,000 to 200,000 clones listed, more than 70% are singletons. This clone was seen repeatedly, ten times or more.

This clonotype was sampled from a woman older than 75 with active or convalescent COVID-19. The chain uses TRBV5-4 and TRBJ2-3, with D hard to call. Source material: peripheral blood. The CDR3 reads CASSSSTDTQYF. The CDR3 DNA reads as TGTGCCAGCAGCTCTAGCACAGATACGCAGTATTTT.